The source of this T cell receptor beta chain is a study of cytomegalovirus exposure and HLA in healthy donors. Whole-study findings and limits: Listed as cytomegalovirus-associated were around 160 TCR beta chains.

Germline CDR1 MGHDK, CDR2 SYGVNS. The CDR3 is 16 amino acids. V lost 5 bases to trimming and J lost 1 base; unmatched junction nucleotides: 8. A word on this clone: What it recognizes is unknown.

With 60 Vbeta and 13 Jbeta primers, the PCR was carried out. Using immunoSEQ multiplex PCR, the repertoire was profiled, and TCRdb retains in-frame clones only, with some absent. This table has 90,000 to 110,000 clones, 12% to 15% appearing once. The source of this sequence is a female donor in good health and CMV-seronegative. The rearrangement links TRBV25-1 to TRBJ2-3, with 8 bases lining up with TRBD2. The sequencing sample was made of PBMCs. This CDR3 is CASSILMTSGTDTQYF. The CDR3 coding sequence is TGTGCCAGCAGTATCCTAATGACTAGCGGCACAGATACGCAGTATTTT.